The subject of this entry is one T cell receptor (beta chain). Its target is not known. This record belongs to a study of cytomegalovirus exposure and HLA in healthy donors. Study-wide results and caveats: Rarity characterized most TCR sequences, yet some public TCRs appeared in many donors. Accurate predictions that matched the HLA-A and HLA-B alleles of most subjects were reportedly made from TCR beta sequences.

The CDR3 covers 15 residues. V was shortened by 4 bases and J by 0 bases, with 10 bases between the two germline ends. The germline gives CDR1 MNHEY, CDR2 SVGAGI. The PCR employed 60 Vbeta primers together with 13 Jbeta primers. Original processing notes: Later, an analysis found 75 million to 90 million unique TCR beta chains, and about 9.9 million of these were shared. Libraries were prepared by immunoSEQ multiplex PCR; TCRdb keeps only in-frame clonotypes and omits some of them. V and J calls and clone size are copied from that table; D and trimming were computed from the DNA. The sample records some 180,000 clones, roughly 82% being singletons.

The receptor was derived from a man in his forties in good health and CMV-seronegative. The V gene is TRBV6-5, the J gene TRBJ1-3; possible D gene TRBD1, 5 bases. Sequencing was performed on PBMCs. The CDR3 is CASSFDRDSGNTIYF. The CDR3 nucleotides are TGTGCCAGCAGTTTCGACAGAGACTCTGGAAACACCATATATTTT.